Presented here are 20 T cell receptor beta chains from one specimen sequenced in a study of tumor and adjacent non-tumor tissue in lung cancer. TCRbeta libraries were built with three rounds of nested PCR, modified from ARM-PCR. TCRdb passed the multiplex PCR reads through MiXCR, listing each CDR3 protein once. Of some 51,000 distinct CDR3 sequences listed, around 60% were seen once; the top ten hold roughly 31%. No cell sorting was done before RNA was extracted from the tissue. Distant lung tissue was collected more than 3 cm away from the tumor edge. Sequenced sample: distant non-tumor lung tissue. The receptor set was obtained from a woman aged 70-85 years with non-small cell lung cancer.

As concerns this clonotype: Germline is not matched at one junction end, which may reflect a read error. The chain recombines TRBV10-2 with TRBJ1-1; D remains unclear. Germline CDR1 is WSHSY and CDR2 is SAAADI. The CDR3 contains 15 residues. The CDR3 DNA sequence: TGCGCCAACAGTGGGTGGAGCACCCTGAACACTGAAGCTTTCTTT. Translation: CANSGWSTLNTEAFF.

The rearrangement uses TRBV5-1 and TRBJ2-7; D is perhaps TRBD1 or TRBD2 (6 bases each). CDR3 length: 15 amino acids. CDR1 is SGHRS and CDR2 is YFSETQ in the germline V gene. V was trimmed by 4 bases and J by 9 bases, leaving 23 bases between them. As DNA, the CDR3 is TGCGCCAGCAGCGCGGGATCGGGGGCGGCCTACATGCAGTACTTC. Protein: CASSAGSGAAYMQYF.

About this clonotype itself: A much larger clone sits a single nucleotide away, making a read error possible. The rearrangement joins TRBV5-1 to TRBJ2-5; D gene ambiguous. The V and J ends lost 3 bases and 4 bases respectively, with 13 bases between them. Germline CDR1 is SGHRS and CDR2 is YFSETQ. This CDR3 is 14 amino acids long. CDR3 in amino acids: CASSSRNVRETQYF. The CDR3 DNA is TGCGCCAGCAGCTCCCGTAATGTCCGAGAGACCCAGTACTTC.

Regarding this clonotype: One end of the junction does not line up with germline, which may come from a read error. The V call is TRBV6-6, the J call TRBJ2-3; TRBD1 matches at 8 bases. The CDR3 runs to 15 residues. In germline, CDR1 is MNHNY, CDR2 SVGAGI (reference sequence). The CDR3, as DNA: TGTGCCAGCAGTTCAGGGACAGGAGGTGCAGATATGCAGTATTTT. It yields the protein CASSSGTGGADMQYF.

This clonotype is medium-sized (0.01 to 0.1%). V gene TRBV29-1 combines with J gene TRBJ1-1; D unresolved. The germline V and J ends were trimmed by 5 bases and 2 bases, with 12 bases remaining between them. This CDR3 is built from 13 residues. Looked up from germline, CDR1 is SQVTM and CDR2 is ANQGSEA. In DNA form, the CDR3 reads TGCAGCGTTCCCCCGGGGAGTAACACTGAAGCTTTCTTT. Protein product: CSVPPGSNTEAFF.

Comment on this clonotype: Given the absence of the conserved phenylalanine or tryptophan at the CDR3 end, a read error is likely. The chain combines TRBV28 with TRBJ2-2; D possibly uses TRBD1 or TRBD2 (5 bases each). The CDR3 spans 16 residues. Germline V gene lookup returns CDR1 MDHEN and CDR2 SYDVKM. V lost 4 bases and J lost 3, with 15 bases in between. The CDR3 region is CASSSRDGSDTGELFY. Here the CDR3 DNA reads TGTGCCAGCAGTTCCCGGGACGGAAGCGACACCGGGGAGCTGTTTTAT.

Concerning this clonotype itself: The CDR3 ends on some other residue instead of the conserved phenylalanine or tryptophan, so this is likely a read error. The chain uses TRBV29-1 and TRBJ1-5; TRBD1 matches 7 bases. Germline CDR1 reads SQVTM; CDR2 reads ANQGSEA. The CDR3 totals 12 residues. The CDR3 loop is CNASGGDSPQHL. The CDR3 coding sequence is TGCAACGCCTCTGGTGGGGACAGTCCCCAGCATCTT.

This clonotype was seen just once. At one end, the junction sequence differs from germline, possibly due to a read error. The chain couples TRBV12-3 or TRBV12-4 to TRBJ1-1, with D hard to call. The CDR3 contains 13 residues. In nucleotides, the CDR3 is TGTGCGAGCAGTTTAGGGAGGAGCACTGAAGCTTTCTTT. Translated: CASSLGRSTEAFF.

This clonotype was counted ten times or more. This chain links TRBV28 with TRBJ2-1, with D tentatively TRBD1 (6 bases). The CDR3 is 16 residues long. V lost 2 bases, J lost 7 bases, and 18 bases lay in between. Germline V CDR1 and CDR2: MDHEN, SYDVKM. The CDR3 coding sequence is TGTGCCAGCAGTTTAAGTGGGGGCCGGCTTAAGAATGAGCAGTTCTTC. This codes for CASSLSGGRLKNEQFF.

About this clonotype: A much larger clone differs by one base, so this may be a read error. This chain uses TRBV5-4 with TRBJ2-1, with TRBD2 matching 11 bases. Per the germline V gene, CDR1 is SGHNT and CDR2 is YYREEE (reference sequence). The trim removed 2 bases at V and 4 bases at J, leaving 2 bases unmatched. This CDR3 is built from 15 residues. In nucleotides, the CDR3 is TGTGCCAGCAGCTTTAGGACTAGCGGGTACAATGAGCAGTTCTTC. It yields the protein CASSFRTSGYNEQFF.

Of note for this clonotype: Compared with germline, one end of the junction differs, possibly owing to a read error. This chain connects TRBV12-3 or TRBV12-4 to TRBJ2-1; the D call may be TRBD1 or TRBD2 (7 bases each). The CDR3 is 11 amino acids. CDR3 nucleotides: TGTGCGAGCAGCTCCAGGGGGGGTACGTTCTTC. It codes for CASSSRGGTFF.

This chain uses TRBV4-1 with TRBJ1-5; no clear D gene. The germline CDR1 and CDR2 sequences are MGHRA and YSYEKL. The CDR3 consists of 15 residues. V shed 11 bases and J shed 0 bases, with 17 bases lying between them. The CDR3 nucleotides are TGCGCCTACAGCCGAAGGATCATTAGCAATCAGCCCCAGCATTTT. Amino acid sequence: CAYSRRIISNQPQHF.

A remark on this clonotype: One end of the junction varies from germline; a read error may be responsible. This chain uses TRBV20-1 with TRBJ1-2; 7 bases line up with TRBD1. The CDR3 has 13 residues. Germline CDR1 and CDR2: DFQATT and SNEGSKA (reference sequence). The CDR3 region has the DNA TGCAATGCTAGAGACAGGGTATGGAATGGCTACACCTTC. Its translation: CNARDRVWNGYTF.

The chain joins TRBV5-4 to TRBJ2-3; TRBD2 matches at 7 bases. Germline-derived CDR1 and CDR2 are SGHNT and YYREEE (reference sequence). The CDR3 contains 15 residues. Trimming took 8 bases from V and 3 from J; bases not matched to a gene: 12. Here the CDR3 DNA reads TGTGCCAGTAGCGGACGGGGCGGGAGTACAGATACGCAGTATTTT. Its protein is CASSGRGGSTDTQYF.

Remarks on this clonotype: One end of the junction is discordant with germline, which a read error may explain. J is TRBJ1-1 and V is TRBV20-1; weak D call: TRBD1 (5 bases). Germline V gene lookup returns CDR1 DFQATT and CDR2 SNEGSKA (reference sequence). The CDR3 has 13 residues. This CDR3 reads CTARWEGRTEAFF. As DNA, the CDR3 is TGCACTGCTAGATGGGAGGGGAGGACTGAAGCTTTCTTT.

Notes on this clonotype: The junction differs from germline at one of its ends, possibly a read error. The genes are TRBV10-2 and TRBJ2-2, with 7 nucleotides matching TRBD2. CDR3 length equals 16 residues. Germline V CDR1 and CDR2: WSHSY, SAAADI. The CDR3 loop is CASQRLVGPSSGELLF. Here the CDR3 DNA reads TGCGCCAGCCAGCGGTTAGTGGGGCCTTCGAGCGGGGAGCTGCTTTTT.

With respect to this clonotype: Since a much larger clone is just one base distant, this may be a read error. The CDR3 reads CASTSLGEVITEAFF. The CDR3 nucleotides read TGTGCCAGCACTTCCTTGGGGGAGGTGATCACTGAAGCTTTCTTT. This sequence joins TRBV6-5 and TRBJ1-1; D possibly corresponds to TRBD1 (5 bases). Germline lookup yields CDR1 MNHEY and CDR2 SVGAGI. With 7 bases removed from V and 4 bases from J, the gap between germline ends came to 19 bases. The CDR3 covers 15 residues.

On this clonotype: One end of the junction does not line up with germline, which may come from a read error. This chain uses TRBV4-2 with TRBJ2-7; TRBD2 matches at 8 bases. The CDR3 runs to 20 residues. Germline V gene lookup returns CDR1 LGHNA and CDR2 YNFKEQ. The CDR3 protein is CASSQDIEGLGSTSSYKQYF. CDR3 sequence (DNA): TGTGCCAGCAGCCAAGATATAGAGGGACTAGGTTCCACAAGCTCCTACAAGCAGTACTTC.

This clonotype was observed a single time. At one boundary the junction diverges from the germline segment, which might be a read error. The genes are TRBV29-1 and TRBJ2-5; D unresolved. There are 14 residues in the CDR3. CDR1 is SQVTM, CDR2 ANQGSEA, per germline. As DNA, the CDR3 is TGCAGCGTTGTGGCGACACAGCGTCAAGAGACTCAGTACTTC. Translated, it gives CSVVATQRQETQYF.

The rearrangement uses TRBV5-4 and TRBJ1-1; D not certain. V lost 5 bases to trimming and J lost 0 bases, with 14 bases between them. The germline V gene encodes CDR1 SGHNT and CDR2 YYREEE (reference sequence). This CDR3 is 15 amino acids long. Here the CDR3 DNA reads TGTGCCAGCAGTCCCTCGACGGCTATGAACACTGAAGCTTTCTTT. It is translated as CASSPSTAMNTEAFF.